This TCR beta chain was captured by sequencing in a study of blood T cell repertoires in COVID-19. Study summary: COVID-19 samples, acute and convalescent, were from the United States, Italy and Spain. Sources were T cells, B-cell-depleted T cells, or PBMCs; the material itself was cDNA or gDNA.

Germline-derived CDR1 and CDR2 are SQVTM and ANQGSEA. Trimming removed 6 bases from V and 7 bases from J; junction bases left unmatched: 7. CDR3 length: 14 amino acids. TCRdb's table, derived via immunoSEQ multiplex PCR, lists solely in-frame clones and lacks some. The table has roughly 140,000 clones, around 90% seen once. Sequencing was carried out using peripheral blood. V and J are TRBV29-1 and TRBJ1-6; 9 bases are shared with TRBD1. The clonotype originates from a man between 65 and 80 years old with acute or convalescent COVID-19. DNA for the CDR3: TGCAGCGTATCACAGGGGGCGGTAAATTCACCCCTCCACTTT. Its translation is CSVSQGAVNSPLHF. The full variable domain, its missing parts supplied by reference TRBV29-1 and TRBJ1-6, is SAVISQKPSRDICQRGTSLTIQCQVDSQVTMMFWYRQQPGQSLTLIATANQGSEATYESGFVIDKFPISRPNLTFSTLTVSNMSPEDSSIYLCSVSQGAVNSPLHFGNGTRLTVT.